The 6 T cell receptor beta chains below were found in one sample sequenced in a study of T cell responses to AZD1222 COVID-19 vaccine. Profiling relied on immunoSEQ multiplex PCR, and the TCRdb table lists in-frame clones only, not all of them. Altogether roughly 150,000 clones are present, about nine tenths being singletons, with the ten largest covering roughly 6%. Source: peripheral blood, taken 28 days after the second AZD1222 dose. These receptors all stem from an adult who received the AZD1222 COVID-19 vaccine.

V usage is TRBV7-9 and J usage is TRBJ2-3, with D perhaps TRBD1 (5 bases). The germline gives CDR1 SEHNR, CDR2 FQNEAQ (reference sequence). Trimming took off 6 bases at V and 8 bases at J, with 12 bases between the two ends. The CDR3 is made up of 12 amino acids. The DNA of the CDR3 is TGTGCCAGCAGTCCAGAGCAGGGTACGCAGTATTTT. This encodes CASSPEQGTQYF.

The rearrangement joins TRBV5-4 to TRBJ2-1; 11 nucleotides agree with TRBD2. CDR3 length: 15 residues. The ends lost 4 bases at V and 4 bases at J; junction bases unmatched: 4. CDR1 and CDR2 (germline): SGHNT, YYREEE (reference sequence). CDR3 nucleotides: TGTGCCAGCAGCCAGACTAGCGGGATGTACAATGAGCAGTTCTTC. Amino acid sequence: CASSQTSGMYNEQFF.

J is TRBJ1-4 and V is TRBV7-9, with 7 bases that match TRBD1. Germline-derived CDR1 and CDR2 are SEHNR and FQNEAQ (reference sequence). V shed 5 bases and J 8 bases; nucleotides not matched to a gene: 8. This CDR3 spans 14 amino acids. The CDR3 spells CASSQQGIVEKLFF. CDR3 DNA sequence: TGTGCCAGCAGCCAACAGGGGATCGTGGAAAAACTGTTTTTT.

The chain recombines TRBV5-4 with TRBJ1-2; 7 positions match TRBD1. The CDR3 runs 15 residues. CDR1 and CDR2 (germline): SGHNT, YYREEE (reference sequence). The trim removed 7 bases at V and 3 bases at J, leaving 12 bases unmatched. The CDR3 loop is CASSIPGQMYYGYTF. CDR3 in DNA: TGTGCCAGCTCAATCCCGGGACAGATGTACTATGGCTACACCTTC.

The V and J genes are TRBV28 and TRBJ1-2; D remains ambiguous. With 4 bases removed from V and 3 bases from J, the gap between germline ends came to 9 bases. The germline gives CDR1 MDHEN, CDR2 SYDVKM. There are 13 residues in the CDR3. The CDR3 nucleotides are TGTGCCAGCAGTTCCGACGCTTACTATGGCTACACCTTC. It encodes CASSSDAYYGYTF.

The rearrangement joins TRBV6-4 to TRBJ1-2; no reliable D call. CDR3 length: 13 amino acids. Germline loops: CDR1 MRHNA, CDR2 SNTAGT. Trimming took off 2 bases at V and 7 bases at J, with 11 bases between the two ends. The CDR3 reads CASSDTARVGYTF. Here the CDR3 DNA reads TGTGCCAGCAGTGACACGGCCCGGGTTGGCTACACCTTC.